Presented here are 15 T cell receptor beta chains from one specimen sequenced in a study of blood T cell repertoires in COVID-19 (dated by TCRdb to 2018 to 2020). The library came from the immunoSEQ multiplex PCR assay. This immuneACCESS table, as held by TCRdb, lists in-frame sequences with V and J called but not all clones. Of the missing ones, under half trace to an unresolved V gene in checked studies; the others have no known cause. Here the sample has about 260,000 clones; approximately 87% occur a single time. Of the sample, roughly 8.6% is held by the ten largest clones. The sample was peripheral blood. The receptors originated from a human donor in a cohort sampled during active COVID-19.

Worth noting for this clone: At one boundary the junction diverges from the germline segment, which might be a read error. V and J are TRBV6-1 and TRBJ1-4; 8 nucleotides agree with TRBD1. The CDR3 is 17 amino acids. Germline V gene sequence: CDR1 MNHNS, CDR2 SASEGT. The CDR3 loop is CASSEDRNQGAREKLFF. Written as DNA, the CDR3 is TGTGCCAGCAGCGAAGACCGAAACCAGGGGGCGCGTGAAAAACTGTTTTTT.

The chain carries TRBV4-3 and TRBJ2-1, with 12 bases lining up with TRBD1. Germline-derived CDR1 and CDR2 are LGHNA and YSLEER. The length of the CDR3 is 15 residues. V shed 3 bases, J shed 8 bases, and the junction held 5 bases outside the gene matches. This chain's CDR3 is CASSQQGQGAYEQFF. Written as DNA, the CDR3 is TGCGCCAGCAGCCAGCAGGGACAGGGGGCATATGAGCAGTTCTTC.

This chain connects TRBV7-9 to TRBJ1-5; D is perhaps TRBD1 (5 bases). Trimming pared 1 base from V and 4 bases from J, leaving 14 bases between. The germline gives CDR1 SEHNR, CDR2 FQNEAQ (reference sequence). This CDR3 has 16 residues. CDR3 region: CASSLDWGAGNQPQHF. In DNA form, the CDR3 reads TGTGCCAGCAGCTTAGATTGGGGCGCGGGGAATCAGCCCCAGCATTTT. Full variable domain (rest looked up from reference TRBV7-9 and TRBJ1-5): DTGVSQNPRHKITKRGQNVTFRCDPISEHNRLYWYRQTLGQGPEFLTYFQNEAQLEKSRLLSDRFSAERPKGSFSTLEIQRTEQGDSAMYLCASSLDWGAGNQPQHFGDGTRLSIL.

The rearrangement links TRBV25-1 to TRBJ2-2, with D uncertain. V was cut by 0 bases and J by 0 bases, with 8 bases left in between. Germline CDR1 and CDR2: MGHDK and SYGVNS. This CDR3 spans 16 amino acids. The CDR3 sequence: CASSEYAEPNTGELFF. For the CDR3, the DNA is TGTGCCAGCAGTGAATATGCGGAGCCGAACACCGGGGAGCTGTTTTTT.

The chain recombines TRBV6-1 with TRBJ1-5; 9 nucleotides agree with TRBD1. This CDR3 has 16 amino acids. Germline V lookup: CDR1 MNHNS, CDR2 SASEGT. Trimming cost V 2 bases and J 5 bases; bases outside gene matches: 7. In DNA form, the CDR3 reads TGTGCCAGCAGTGAACAGACAGGGGGATCATATCAGCCCCAGCATTTT. Translating it yields CASSEQTGGSYQPQHF.

This chain links TRBV11-3 with TRBJ1-1, with D possibly TRBD1 on 6 matching bases. CDR1 SGHNT and CDR2 YENEEA come from the germline V gene. This CDR3 comprises 15 residues. V lost 2 bases to trimming and J lost 4 bases, with 14 bases between them. CDR3 sequence: CASSLSLGASTEAFF. The CDR3 nucleotides are TGTGCCAGCAGCTTATCTTTGGGGGCCAGCACTGAAGCTTTCTTT.

CDR3 amino acids: CASSSPGAVGNTIYF. The CDR3 DNA is TGTGCCAGCAGTTCCCCTGGGGCAGTAGGAAACACCATATATTTT. The chain uses TRBV28 and TRBJ1-3; perhaps TRBD1 as D (5 bases). The CDR3 has 15 residues. Germline V gives CDR1 MDHEN, CDR2 SYDVKM. V shed 4 bases and J shed 4 bases, with 14 bases lying between them. The whole variable domain, filled in from reference TRBV28 and TRBJ1-3, reads DVKVTQSSRYLVKRTGEKVFLECVQDMDHENMFWYRQDPGLGLRLIYFSYDVKMKEKGDIPEGYSVSREKKERFSLILESASTNQTSMYLCASSSPGAVGNTIYFGEGSWLTVV.

The chain employs TRBV10-1 and TRBJ1-1; D may be TRBD1 (6 bases). The V and J ends lost 3 bases and 0 bases respectively, with 17 bases between them. Germline V lookup: CDR1 WNHNN, CDR2 SYGVQD (reference sequence). This CDR3 is 17 amino acids long. Here the CDR3 reads CASSDLGQPPVNTEAFF. DNA for the CDR3: TGCGCCAGCAGTGATCTCGGACAGCCCCCTGTGAACACTGAAGCTTTCTTT.

The genes are TRBV6-6 and TRBJ2-6, with 7 bases identical to TRBD1. V lost 6 bases and J lost 0; bases outside the gene matches: 5. Germline lookup yields CDR1 MNHNY and CDR2 SVGAGI (reference sequence). The CDR3 covers 16 residues. CDR3 sequence: CASRIQGSSGANVLTF. DNA of the CDR3: TGTGCCAGCAGGATACAGGGGAGCTCTGGGGCCAACGTCCTGACTTTC.

This clone was counted once. The chain recombines TRBV12-3 or TRBV12-4 with TRBJ2-1; 7 nucleotides line up with TRBD2. Trimming at V came to 7 bases and at J to 7 bases, leaving 4 bases not matched to a gene. The CDR3 loop spans 12 amino acids. The CDR3 DNA sequence: TGTGCCAGCACCCGGACTAGGAATGAGCAGTTCTTC. Translation gives CASTRTRNEQFF.

The chain uses TRBV14 and TRBJ2-3; 10 bases are shared with TRBD2. V lost 4 bases to trimming and J lost 3 bases; unmatched junction nucleotides: 1. The germline gives CDR1 SGHDN, CDR2 FVKESK. The CDR3 consists of 14 residues. CDR3 protein: CASSPSGGTDTQYF. In nucleotides, the CDR3 is TGTGCCAGCAGCCCTAGCGGGGGAACAGATACGCAGTATTTT. The variable domain in full, with the rest retrieved from reference TRBV14 and TRBJ2-3, is EAGVTQFPSHSVIEKGQTVTLRCDPISGHDNLYWYRRVMGKEIKFLLHFVKESKQDESGMPNNRFLAERTGGTYSTLKVQPAELEDSGVYFCASSPSGGTDTQYFGPGTRLTVL.

V is TRBV3-1 (or the pseudogene TRBV3-2) and J is TRBJ1-3; the D gene is possibly TRBD1 (5 bases). Germline loops: CDR1 LGHDT, CDR2 YNNKEL (reference sequence). This CDR3 has 13 residues. V was clipped by 2 bases and J by 9 bases, with 11 bases between them. The CDR3 protein is CASSQLSGGTIYF. The CDR3 coding sequence is TGTGCCAGCAGCCAACTGTCCGGGGGCACCATATATTTT.

The chain couples TRBV9 to TRBJ2-1, with a weak D call TRBD2 (6 bases). Per germline, CDR1 SGDLS and CDR2 YYNGEE. The ends were cut back, 0 bases at V and 4 bases at J, with 11 bases in the middle. The length of the CDR3 is 15 residues. CDR3 region: CASSVGSGYYNEQFF. The CDR3 DNA sequence: TGTGCCAGCAGCGTAGGTAGCGGTTATTACAATGAGCAGTTCTTC.

V and J are TRBV11-2 and TRBJ1-2; 7 bases line up with TRBD1. Germline V gene data show CDR1 as SGHAT and CDR2 as FQNNGV. V shed 2 bases, J shed 8 bases, and the junction held 5 bases outside the gene matches. There are 13 residues in the CDR3. The CDR3 DNA reads as TGTGCCAGCAGCTTAAACAGGGGAGGAGGCTACACCTTC. This sequence encodes CASSLNRGGGYTF.

This chain joins TRBV7-2 and TRBJ2-3, with TRBD2 matching 12 bases. Trimming cost V 3 bases and J 4 bases; bases outside gene matches: 11. Looked up from germline, CDR1 is SGHTA and CDR2 is FQGNSA. The CDR3 runs 18 residues. The DNA for the CDR3 is TGTGCCAGCAGCTTCCGTATGGCTAGCGGGGGGGCGGCAGATACGCAGTATTTT. Translated, it gives CASSFRMASGGAADTQYF. The full variable domain, rest sourced from reference TRBV7-2 and TRBJ2-3, is GAGVSQSPSNKVTEKGKDVELRCDPISGHTALYWYRQSLGQGLEFLIYFQGNSAPDKSGLPSDRFSAERTGGSVSTLTIQRTQQEDSAVYLCASSFRMASGGAADTQYFGPGTRLTVL.